This TCR beta chain was found in a study of cytomegalovirus exposure and HLA in healthy donors. Study-level points and caveats: In vitro checks showed that a few CMV-associated chains really do target CMV antigens. Clusters of TCRs from the first cohort tended to co-occur in the 130 or so validation repertoires (as a later analysis found). The listing of 150 to 200 TCR beta chains classed them as cytomegalovirus-associated. Generally TCR sequences proved uncommon, though certain public TCRs appeared in numerous donors.

Some clones are missing from TCRdb's copy, which holds only in-frame ones; the method was immunoSEQ multiplex PCR. This repertoire shows around 110,000 clones, about 88% found once; its top ten account for less than 2%. The V gene end was trimmed by 3 bases and the J gene end by 7 bases; junction bases not matched to a gene: 8. Germline CDR1 LGHNA, CDR2 YSLEER. The CDR3 consists of 16 residues. About this clone itself: Its antigen remains unidentified.

The sequence was obtained from a woman aged 18-29 years in good health and CMV-seropositive. The sample consisted of PBMCs. The chain is built from TRBV4-3 and TRBJ1-4, with TRBD1 matching 10 bases. CDR3 sequence reads: CASSQPGTGAREKLFF. CDR3 nucleotides: TGCGCCAGCAGCCAGCCCGGGACAGGGGCTCGTGAAAAACTGTTTTTT.